The clone carrying this T cell receptor (beta chain) was seen ten or more times. The antigen remains undetermined. The sample comes from a study of early T cells in non-severe SARS-CoV-2 infection. Study-level findings and limits: Anti-spike CD8 specificities were favored by VDJdb matching, whose results missed private and CD4 specificities.

Tagging with unique molecular identifiers was applied to individual cDNA molecules. TCRdb passed the 5' RACE reads through MiXCR, listing each CDR3 protein once. The data contain more than 55,000 distinct CDR3 sequences, around 10% of them singletons. Trimming removed 4 bases from V and 8 bases from J; junction bases left unmatched: 7. The CDR3 is 13 amino acids. In germline, CDR1 is LGHDT, CDR2 YNNKEL (reference sequence). The sequencing input was whole blood. The sequence came from an adult who was a healthcare worker with PCR-confirmed SARS-CoV-2 infection or an uninfected control (not recorded which). This sequence joins TRBV3-1 and TRBJ1-2; 7 bases match TRBD1. This chain's CDR3 is CASSLSQQGGYTF. CDR3 coding DNA: TGTGCCAGCAGCCTCTCTCAACAGGGGGGCTACACCTTC.